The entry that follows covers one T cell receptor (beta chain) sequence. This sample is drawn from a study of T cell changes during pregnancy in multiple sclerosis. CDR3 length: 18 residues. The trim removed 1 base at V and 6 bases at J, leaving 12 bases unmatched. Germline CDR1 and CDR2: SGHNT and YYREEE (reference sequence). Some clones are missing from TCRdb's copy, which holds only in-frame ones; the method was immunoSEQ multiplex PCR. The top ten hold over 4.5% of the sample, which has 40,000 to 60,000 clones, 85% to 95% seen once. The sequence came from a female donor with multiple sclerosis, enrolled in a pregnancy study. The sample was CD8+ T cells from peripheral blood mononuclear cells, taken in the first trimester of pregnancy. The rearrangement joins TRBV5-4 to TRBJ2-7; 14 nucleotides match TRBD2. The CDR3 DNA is TGTGCCAGCAGCTTGTATCCTCCGGGACTAGCGGGAGCGGGCGAGCAGTACTTC. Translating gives CASSLYPPGLAGAGEQYF.